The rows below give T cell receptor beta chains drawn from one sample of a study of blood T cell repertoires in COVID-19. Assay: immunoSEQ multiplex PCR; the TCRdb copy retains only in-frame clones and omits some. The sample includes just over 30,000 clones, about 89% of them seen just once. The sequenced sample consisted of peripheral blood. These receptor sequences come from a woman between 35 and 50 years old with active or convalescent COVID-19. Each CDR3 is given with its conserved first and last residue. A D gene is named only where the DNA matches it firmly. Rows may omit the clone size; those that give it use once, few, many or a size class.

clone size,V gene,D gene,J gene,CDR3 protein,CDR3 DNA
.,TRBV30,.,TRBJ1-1,CACTQVGRTEAFF,TGTGCCTGTACGCAGGTGGGGAGAACTGAAGCTTTCTTT
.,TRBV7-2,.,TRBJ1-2,CASSLDPRGYGYTF,TGTGCCAGCAGCTTAGACCCTCGGGGCTATGGCTACACCTTC
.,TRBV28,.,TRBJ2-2,CASSLPGHNTGELFF,TGTGCCAGCAGTTTACCGGGACACAACACCGGGGAGCTGTTTTTT
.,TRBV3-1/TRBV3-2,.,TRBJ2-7,CASSQGLEQYF,TGTGCCAGCAGCCAAGGGCTCGAGCAGTACTTC
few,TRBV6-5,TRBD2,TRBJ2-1,CASRSSGGRTNEQFF,TGTGCCAGCAGATCCTCGGGAGGGCGGACCAATGAGCAGTTCTTC
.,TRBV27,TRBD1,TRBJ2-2,CASSHPRDRGFLVTGELFF,TGTGCCAGCAGCCACCCCCGGGACAGGGGTTTTTTAGTCACCGGGGAGCTGTTTTTT
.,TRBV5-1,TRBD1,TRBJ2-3,CASSLTGADTQYF,TGCGCCAGCAGCTTGACAGGGGCCGATACGCAGTATTTT
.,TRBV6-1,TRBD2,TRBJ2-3,CASSEIAGGPTDTQYF,TGTGCCAGCAGCGAAATAGCGGGGGGGCCTACAGATACGCAGTATTTT
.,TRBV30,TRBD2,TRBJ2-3,CAWSVGLAGTDTQYF,TGTGCCTGGAGTGTAGGTCTAGCGGGCACAGATACGCAGTATTTT
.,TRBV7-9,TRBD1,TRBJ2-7,CASTKTGGPSYEQYF,TGTGCCAGCACCAAAACAGGGGGCCCCTCCTACGAGCAGTACTTC
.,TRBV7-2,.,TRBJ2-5,CASSSPIRQSQETQYF,TGTGCCAGCAGCTCCCCCATTAGACAATCCCAAGAGACCCAGTACTTC
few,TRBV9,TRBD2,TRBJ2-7,CASSASGGFYEQYF,TGTGCCAGCAGCGCTAGCGGGGGGTTCTACGAGCAGTACTTC
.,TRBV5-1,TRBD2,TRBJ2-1,CASSLARGSYNEQFF,TGCGCCAGCAGCTTGGCGCGGGGGTCCTACAATGAGCAGTTCTTC
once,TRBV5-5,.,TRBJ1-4,CASRGWGHDNEKLFF,TGTGCCAGCAGAGGGTGGGGGCACGATAATGAAAAACTGTTTTTT
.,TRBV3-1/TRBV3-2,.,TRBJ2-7,CASSQYGRGDEQYF,TGTGCCAGCAGCCAATACGGGCGGGGCGACGAGCAGTACTTC
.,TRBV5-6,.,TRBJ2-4,CASSLGSRQQTQYF,TGTGCCAGCAGCTTGGGTTCGAGACAGCAAACTCAGTACTTC
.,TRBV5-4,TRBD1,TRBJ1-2,CASSAWGQGTFYGYTF,TGTGCCAGCAGCGCGTGGGGACAGGGGACCTTCTATGGCTACACCTTC
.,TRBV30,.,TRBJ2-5,CAWAGQSQTQYF,TGTGCCTGGGCCGGACAGTCCCAGACCCAGTACTTC
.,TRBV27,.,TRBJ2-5,CASKYQGNQETQYF,TGTGCCAGCAAATACCAGGGGAACCAAGAGACCCAGTACTTC
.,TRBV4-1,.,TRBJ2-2,CASSQWTPNTGELFF,TGCGCCAGCAGCCAATGGACACCGAACACCGGGGAGCTGTTTTTT
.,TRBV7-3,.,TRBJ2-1,CASSLGLGSSYNEQFF,TGTGCCAGCAGCTTAGGGCTTGGGTCCTCCTACAATGAGCAGTTCTTC
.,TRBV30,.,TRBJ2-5,CAWSVRTIQETQYF,TGTGCCTGGAGTGTAAGGACTATCCAAGAGACCCAGTACTTC
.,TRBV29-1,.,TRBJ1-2,CSVVGAVGGYTF,TGCAGCGTTGTGGGTGCGGTCGGGGGCTACACCTTC
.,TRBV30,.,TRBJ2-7,CAWGGWLTAYEQYF,TGTGCCTGGGGGGGGTGGCTGACAGCCTACGAGCAGTACTTC
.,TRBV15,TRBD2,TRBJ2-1,CATSRDSGESNEQFF,TGTGCCACCAGCAGAGATAGCGGGGAGTCCAATGAGCAGTTCTTC
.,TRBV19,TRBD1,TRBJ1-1,CASSIRTGLMNTEAFF,TGTGCCAGTAGTATACGGACAGGCCTCATGAACACTGAAGCTTTCTTT
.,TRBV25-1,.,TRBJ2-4,CASTAKNIQYF,TGTGCCAGCACTGCCAAAAACATTCAGTACTTC
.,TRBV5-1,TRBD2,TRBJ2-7,CASSYSGTSGGSYEQYF,TGCGCCAGCAGCTACTCCGGGACTAGCGGGGGAAGCTACGAGCAGTACTTC
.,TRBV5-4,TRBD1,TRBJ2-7,CASSLSGGALVYEQYF,TGTGCCAGCAGCTTGTCAGGGGGAGCGCTAGTCTACGAGCAGTACTTC
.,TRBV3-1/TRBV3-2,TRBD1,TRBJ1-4,CASSQVGQGWEKLFF,TGTGCCAGCAGCCAGGTTGGACAGGGTTGGGAAAAACTGTTTTTT
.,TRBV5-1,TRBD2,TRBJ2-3,CASSYTTSGGSDTQYF,TGCGCCAGCAGCTACACCACTAGCGGGGGCTCAGATACGCAGTATTTT
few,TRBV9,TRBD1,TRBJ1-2,CASSGSGTGGTDYGYTF,TGTGCCAGCAGCGGGTCCGGGACAGGGGGCACCGACTATGGCTACACCTTC